This entry concerns a single T cell receptor beta chain. Using immunoSEQ multiplex PCR, the repertoire was profiled, and TCRdb retains in-frame clones only, with some absent. This table holds tens of thousands of clones, 85% to 90% found once. This record belongs to a study of OX40 agonist ivuxolimab in advanced cancers. Unmatched junction bases numbered 2, after V lost 5 bases and J lost 1 base. CDR1 is SNHLY and CDR2 is FYNNEI in the germline V gene. CDR3 length: 13 amino acids. The rearrangement uses TRBV2 and TRBJ2-7; TRBD1 aligns across 7 bases. The sequence was collected from an adult with an advanced solid tumor such as melanoma, head and neck, liver or kidney cancer. This specimen was CD4+ or CD8+ T cells sorted from blood, taken in a trial of the OX40 agonist ivuxolimab. CDR3 bases: TGTGCCAGCAGTTCGGGACAGTCCTACGAGCAGTACTTC. Translation gives CASSSGQSYEQYF.